Shown below are 22 T cell receptor beta chains from a single sample sequenced in a study of lymphopenia after photon versus proton radiotherapy. The data were produced by immunoSEQ multiplex PCR, yet TCRdb's version contains in-frame clones alone and is incomplete. The data hold approximately 71,000 clones, with approximately 91% observed a single time. The sequencing here drew on peripheral blood, taken from a patient treated with photon-based radiotherapy. These receptors all stem from a woman aged 70-85 years with pancreatic cancer.

The V call is TRBV5-1, the J call TRBJ1-1; D is possibly TRBD1 (6 bases). This CDR3 comprises 15 residues. Trimming cost V 0 bases and J 6 bases, with 15 bases left between them. Germline V gives CDR1 SGHRS, CDR2 YFSETQ. The CDR3 sequence is CASSLGRQASAEAFF. DNA of the CDR3: TGCGCCAGCAGCTTGGGGAGACAGGCCTCCGCTGAAGCTTTCTTT. Filled out from reference TRBV5-1 and TRBJ1-1, the complete variable domain reads KAGVTQTPRYLIKTRGQQVTLSCSPISGHRSVSWYQQTPGQGLQFLFEYFSETQRNKGNFPGRFSGRQFSNSRSEMNVSTLELGDSALYLCASSLGRQASAEAFFGQGTRLTVV.

V is TRBV2 and J is TRBJ2-7; no firm D call. The CDR3 has 11 amino acids. Germline V lookup: CDR1 SNHLY, CDR2 FYNNEI. V lost 1 base and J 5 bases, leaving 3 bases between the germline ends. In DNA form, the CDR3 reads TGTGCCAGCAGTGAAGAAAACGAGCAGTACTTC. Translation: CASSEENEQYF.

The chain recombines TRBV5-5 with TRBJ2-7; D call uncertain. CDR1 is SGHKS and CDR2 is YYEKEE in the germline V gene (reference sequence). The CDR3 contains 14 residues. The V and J ends lost 4 bases and 7 bases respectively, with 18 bases between them. The CDR3 DNA is TGTGCCAGCAGCCCCGAGAACAATAGGCGTGAGCAGTACTTC. This translates into CASSPENNRREQYF.

The chain is built from TRBV6-6 and TRBJ2-1, with 9 bases identical to TRBD1. The V gene end was trimmed by 5 bases and the J gene end by 16 bases; junction bases not matched to a gene: 18. The CDR3 spans 15 residues. Germline V CDR1 and CDR2: MNHNY, SVGAGI (reference sequence). The CDR3 loop reads CASSTQQGAGPGVFF. The CDR3 bases are TGTGCCAGCAGTACCCAACAGGGGGCAGGCCCGGGGGTCTTCTTC.

The rearrangement uses TRBV20-1 and TRBJ2-3, with D hard to call. From germline, CDR1 is DFQATT and CDR2 SNEGSKA (reference sequence). V was shortened by 6 bases and J by 5 bases, with 9 bases between the two germline ends. The CDR3 runs to 11 residues. The CDR3 DNA sequence: TGCAGTGCCTCATTCCAAGATACGCAGTATTTT. It translates to CSASFQDTQYF.

The chain has TRBV20-1 and TRBJ1-3; the D is unclear. Between the trimmed V and J ends, which lost 7 bases and 2 bases, there was a span of 6 bases. Germline CDR1 is DFQATT and CDR2 is SNEGSKA (reference sequence). This CDR3 contains 11 residues. The CDR3, as DNA: TGCAGTGTTGGCACTGGAAACACCATATATTTT. This sequence encodes CSVGTGNTIYF.

Turning to this clone: Relative to the germline gene, one junction end is altered; a read error may explain this. The V gene is TRBV11-2, the J gene TRBJ1-1; D gene uncertain. Germline V gene data show CDR1 as SGHAT and CDR2 as FQNNGV. CDR3 length: 14 amino acids. The CDR3 protein is CASSIDGGNTEAFF. In DNA, the CDR3 is TGTGCCAGCAGCATAGACGGTGGGAACACTGAAGCTTTCTTT.

The CDR3 loop reads CASRTVTRGNEQFF. The CDR3 region has the DNA TGTGCCAGCCGGACAGTCACGAGAGGGAATGAGCAGTTCTTC. The genes are TRBV28 and TRBJ2-1; TRBD1 might be the D (6 bases). The CDR3 has 14 residues. Trimming took off 8 bases at V and 7 bases at J, with 18 bases between the two ends. The V gene's germline CDR1 is MDHEN and CDR2 SYDVKM.

This clone occurred once. The J gene is TRBJ2-3, the V gene TRBV6-5; TRBD2 agrees at 11 bases. The germline gives CDR1 MNHEY, CDR2 SVGAGI. CDR3 size: 16 residues. Trimming at V came to 4 bases and at J to 4 bases, leaving 7 bases not matched to a gene. The CDR3 sequence: CASSSTSGSGSDTQYF. For the CDR3, the DNA is TGTGCCAGCAGTTCAACTAGCGGGAGTGGCTCAGATACGCAGTATTTT.

The rearrangement joins TRBV7-2 to TRBJ2-1; 13 bases map to TRBD2. With 4 bases clipped from V and 8 bases from J, the junction kept 5 bases outside the gene matches. The V gene's germline CDR1 is SGHTA and CDR2 FQGNSA. The CDR3 has 15 residues. The CDR3 loop reads CASSYTSGRVDEQFF. The DNA of the CDR3 is TGTGCCAGCAGCTATACTAGCGGGAGGGTCGATGAGCAGTTCTTC.

The genes are TRBV9 and TRBJ2-1, with 9 bases fitting TRBD2. V lost 3 bases and J lost 10; bases outside the gene matches: 14. Germline lookup yields CDR1 SGDLS and CDR2 YYNGEE. CDR3 length: 16 residues. As DNA, the CDR3 is TGTGCCAGCAGCGGACTAACAGCGGGAGGTCCGGGGGAGCAGTTCTTC. Protein product: CASSGLTAGGPGEQFF.

The V call is TRBV4-2, the J call TRBJ1-1; D may be TRBD1 (5 bases). Germline CDR1 LGHNA, CDR2 YNFKEQ. The CDR3 is 15 amino acids. Trimming took off 0 bases at V and 4 bases at J, with 12 bases between the two ends. CDR3 sequence: CASSQDRQRSTEAFF. CDR3 sequence (DNA): TGTGCCAGCAGCCAAGATCGACAGAGAAGCACTGAAGCTTTCTTT.

The chain has TRBV29-1 and TRBJ2-6; D is uncertain. V was trimmed by 5 bases and J by 1 base, leaving 6 bases between them. This CDR3 region has 13 residues. Germline CDR1 reads SQVTM; CDR2 reads ANQGSEA. In nucleotides, the CDR3 is TGCAGCGTTTTTCAATCTGGGGCCAACGTCCTGACTTTC. The encoded protein is CSVFQSGANVLTF.

CDR3 region: CASSLAGLDYGYTF. The CDR3 DNA sequence: TGCGCCAGCAGCTTGGCGGGACTCGACTATGGCTACACCTTC. This chain joins TRBV5-1 and TRBJ1-2, with D maybe TRBD1 (5 bases). V was trimmed by 0 bases and J by 3 bases, leaving 9 bases between them. There are 14 residues in the CDR3. Per the germline V gene, CDR1 is SGHRS and CDR2 is YFSETQ.

V is TRBV4-3 and J is TRBJ1-1, with 10 bases fitting TRBD1. Germline values: CDR1 LGHNA, CDR2 YSLEER. This CDR3 region has 14 residues. Trimming took 8 bases from V and 0 from J; bases not matched to a gene: 3. The CDR3 DNA follows: TGCGCCAGCCGGACAGGGGGATTGAACACTGAAGCTTTCTTT. It encodes CASRTGGLNTEAFF.

V usage is TRBV19 and J usage is TRBJ2-1; 7 nucleotides match TRBD2. V gave up 1 base and J gave up 8 bases; unmatched junction bases: 14. The CDR3 has 17 residues. Germline V gene sequence: CDR1 LNHDA, CDR2 SQIVND (reference sequence). CDR3 sequence: CASSIASTASGYDEQFF. CDR3 DNA sequence: TGTGCCAGTAGTATAGCCAGTACGGCTAGCGGTTACGATGAGCAGTTCTTC.

The rearrangement joins TRBV5-6 to TRBJ2-3; 9 bases are shared with TRBD1. Germline CDR1 and CDR2: SGHDT and YYEEEE. The CDR3 contains 16 residues. Germline trimming cut 1 base from V and 0 bases from J; bases unmatched to any gene: 3. Here the CDR3 DNA reads TGTGCCAGCAGCTTGCCAGGACAGGGGAGCACAGATACGCAGTATTTT. Encoded protein: CASSLPGQGSTDTQYF.

The V and J genes are TRBV19 and TRBJ1-2; 7 positions match TRBD1. The CDR3 is 17 residues long. Germline V gives CDR1 LNHDA, CDR2 SQIVND (reference sequence). V lost 2 bases, J lost 8 bases, and 17 bases stayed unmatched. The CDR3 sequence is CASSISPGQSSMPGYTF. As DNA, the CDR3 is TGTGCCAGTAGTATATCACCGGGACAGTCTTCTATGCCCGGCTACACCTTC.

The genes are TRBV6-6 and TRBJ2-3; D may be TRBD2 (6 bases). CDR1 MNHNY and CDR2 SVGAGI come from the germline V gene (reference sequence). The CDR3 contains 15 residues. V was clipped by 2 bases and J by 5 bases, with 14 bases between them. Here the CDR3 reads CASSYPRGAEDTQYF. The DNA of the CDR3 is TGTGCCAGCAGTTACCCCCGCGGGGCAGAAGATACGCAGTATTTT.

The chain couples TRBV18 to TRBJ1-4; tentatively, D is TRBD1 (6 bases). Germline values: CDR1 KGHSH, CDR2 LQKENI. Trimming removed 4 bases from V and 5 bases from J, with 8 bases in between. CDR3 length: 13 amino acids. The DNA of the CDR3 is TGTGCCAGCTCACGGACAGAAAATGAAAAACTGTTTTTT. It specifies CASSRTENEKLFF.

The CDR3 DNA reads TGCAGCGTTCTGCGGGAGCGGGCCTCAGATACGCAGTATTTT. The encoded protein is CSVLRERASDTQYF. The chain links TRBV29-1 to TRBJ2-3; TRBD2 matches at 7 bases. After removal of 5 bases from V and 4 bases from J, the junction contained 9 bases not matched to a gene. CDR3 length equals 14 residues. CDR1 and CDR2 from the germline V gene are SQVTM and ANQGSEA.

The V call is TRBV5-1, the J call TRBJ2-7; 8 nucleotides align to TRBD1. This CDR3 has 16 residues. With 7 bases clipped from V and 0 bases from J, the junction kept 12 bases outside the gene matches. CDR1 and CDR2 (germline): SGHRS, YFSETQ. The CDR3 DNA reads as TGCGCCAGCGCTTCCAGGGACAGGAAGCTCTCCTACGAGCAGTACTTC. It codes for CASASRDRKLSYEQYF.